The present entry profiles one T cell receptor beta chain with its context. The data derive from a study of shared clonotypes between healthy human individuals. Here immunoSEQ multiplex PCR was the method, and the copy in TCRdb shows in-frame clones only, minus some. The data hold 2 million to 3 million clones, with around 90% observed a single time. Trimming removed 6 bases from V and 7 bases from J; junction bases left unmatched: 8. CDR3 length: 15 amino acids. The germline V gene encodes CDR1 MDHEN and CDR2 SYDVKM. The sample consisted of naive CD4+ T cells sorted from blood. Subset indicated: CD45RA+ positively selected. This receptor was identified in a man younger than 30 in good health. J is TRBJ2-2 and V is TRBV28; 10 positions agree with TRBD1. CDR3 amino acids: CASRGGQGGIGELFF. The CDR3 nucleotides are TGTGCCAGCAGGGGCGGACAGGGGGGAATCGGGGAGCTGTTTTTT.